The 5 T cell receptor beta chains presented below share a single source sample, sequenced in a study of neoadjuvant anti-PD-1 for oral cavity cancer (dated by TCRdb to the early 2020s). The sample's time point label, decoded: after neoadjuvant nivolumab, at surgical resection. Library preparation employed the immunoSEQ multiplex PCR assay. The clones in this table, taken by TCRdb from immuneACCESS, are in-frame only. Not every clone is retained; where verified, under half of the shortfall comes from an unresolved V gene, and the cause of the rest is unknown. The sample table lists over 11,000 clones, 74% of them with a count of one. The top ten constitute 2% to 2.5% of the sample. Source: PBMCs, taken after nivolumab (anti-PD-1) treatment. The source is a person aged 35-79 years with oral cavity squamous cell carcinoma.

This clone occurred a few times. This sequence joins TRBV7-9 and TRBJ2-7, with unresolved D. The germline V gene encodes CDR1 SEHNR and CDR2 FQNEAQ (reference sequence). CDR3 size: 11 residues. V dropped 5 bases and J dropped 4 bases, with 6 bases sitting between them. CDR3 residues: CASSPGYEQYF. The CDR3 DNA reads TGTGCCAGCAGCCCTGGATACGAGCAGTACTTC.

This clone has a handful of counts. The chain carries TRBV9 and TRBJ1-3, with a tentative D call TRBD1 (6 bases). The V end lost 3 bases, the J end lost 4 bases, and 17 bases lay between the germline ends. CDR1 is SGDLS and CDR2 is YYNGEE in the germline V gene. This CDR3 comprises 16 residues. The CDR3 region is CASSARGGSAGNTIYF. For the CDR3, the DNA is TGTGCCAGCAGCGCACGAGGGGGTTCTGCCGGAAACACCATATATTTT.

The J gene is TRBJ2-5, the V gene TRBV5-1; D gene ambiguous. The length of the CDR3 is 13 residues. CDR1 is SGHRS, CDR2 YFSETQ, per germline. V was clipped by 0 bases and J by 2 bases, with 5 bases between them. The CDR3 nucleotides read TGCGCCAGCAGCTTGGGCCGACAAGAGACCCAGTACTTC. Its translation is CASSLGRQETQYF.

The chain links TRBV7-3 to TRBJ1-3; D is possibly TRBD1 (5 bases). V dropped 5 bases and J dropped 2 bases, with 7 bases sitting between them. This CDR3 comprises 13 residues. Germline CDR1 reads SGHTA; CDR2 reads FQGTGA. The DNA for the CDR3 is TGTGCCAGCAGCGGGGGTCCTGGAAACACCATATATTTT. It translates to CASSGGPGNTIYF.

The V and J genes are TRBV2 and TRBJ2-1; 13 bases are shared with TRBD2. Germline V gives CDR1 SNHLY, CDR2 FYNNEI. The CDR3 loop spans 17 amino acids. V lost 6 bases, J lost 3 bases, and 8 bases stayed unmatched. CDR3 in amino acids: CASSRTSGSLVYNEQFF. In DNA, the CDR3 is TGTGCCAGCAGCCGGACTAGCGGGAGTTTGGTCTACAATGAGCAGTTCTTC.